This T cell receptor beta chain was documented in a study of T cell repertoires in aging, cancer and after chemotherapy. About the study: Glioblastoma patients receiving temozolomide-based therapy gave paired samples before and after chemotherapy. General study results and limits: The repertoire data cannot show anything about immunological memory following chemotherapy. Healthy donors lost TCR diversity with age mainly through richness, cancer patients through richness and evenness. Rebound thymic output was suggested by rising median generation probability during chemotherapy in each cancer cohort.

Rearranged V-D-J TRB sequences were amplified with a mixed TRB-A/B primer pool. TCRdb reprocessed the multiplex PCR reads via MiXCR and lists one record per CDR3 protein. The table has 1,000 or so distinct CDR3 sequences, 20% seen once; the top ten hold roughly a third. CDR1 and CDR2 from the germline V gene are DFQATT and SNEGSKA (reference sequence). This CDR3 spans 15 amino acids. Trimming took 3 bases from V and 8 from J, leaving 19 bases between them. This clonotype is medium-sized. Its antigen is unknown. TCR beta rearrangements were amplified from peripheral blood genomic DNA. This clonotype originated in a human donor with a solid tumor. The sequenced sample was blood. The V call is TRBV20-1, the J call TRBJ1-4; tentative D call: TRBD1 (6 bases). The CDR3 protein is CSARSGAGFPEKLFF. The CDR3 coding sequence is TGCAGTGCTAGGTCGGGGGCAGGTTTCCCAGAAAAACTGTTTTTT.